This TCR beta chain is from a study of T cells in localized non-small cell lung cancer. Study-wide findings and caveats: Patients showing higher blood T cell density tended to see longer overall survival. Appearance in adjacent lung was seen for a median about 60 of the top 100 tumor clones.

As for this clone: Its antigen is as yet unknown.

The germline V gene encodes CDR1 WNHNN and CDR2 SYGVQD (reference sequence). V lost 6 bases and J lost 2; bases outside the gene matches: 8. The CDR3 is 15 residues long. Clones were sequenced by immunoSEQ multiplex PCR, and TCRdb holds only the in-frame ones, with some missing. The sample lists roughly 5,200 clones, approximately 60% occurring once. The chain has TRBV10-1 and TRBJ2-7; 9 bases agree with TRBD2. The sample here was lymph node tissue, taken before any cancer treatment. The TCR was taken from a male donor at least 60 years old with stage I squamous cell lung carcinoma. The CDR3 spells CASSDGSSGTYEQYF. In DNA form, the CDR3 reads TGCGCCAGCAGCGACGGGTCTAGCGGGACCTACGAGCAGTACTTC.